The sequence of this T cell receptor beta chain was determined in a study of T cell repertoires in cytomegalovirus infection. Study-wide context: Used in the study were CMV epitopes, some recently identified and HLA-C-restricted, others well-studied and HLA-B-restricted. Public signatures in TCR beta pointed to CMV infection and matching HLA type. Findings and caveats of the study: Accumulated public TCR beta family frequency recognized individuals carrying CMV together with the relevant HLA. HLA-C-restricted TCR beta clonotypes specific for CMV led the ex vivo response.

MiXCR was run by TCRdb on the reads, yielding one entry per CDR3 protein. The sample shows a few hundred thousand distinct CDR3 sequences, about 39% of them seen only once. Note on this clonotype: Its matching antigen is unknown.

V gave up 6 bases and J gave up 7 bases; unmatched junction bases: 7. This CDR3 has 15 amino acids. The rearrangement links TRBV12-3 or TRBV12-4 to TRBJ2-1; 12 bases align to TRBD2. This material consisted of cultured PBMCs, taken from culture after CMV antigen stimulation. The clonotype originates from a human donor in good health (CMV status not recorded). Some clones in this sample may be carry-over from other donors' samples. CDR3: CASRPTSGSWNEQFF. CDR3 nucleotides: TGTGCCAGCAGGCCGACTAGCGGGAGTTGGAATGAGCAGTTCTTC.